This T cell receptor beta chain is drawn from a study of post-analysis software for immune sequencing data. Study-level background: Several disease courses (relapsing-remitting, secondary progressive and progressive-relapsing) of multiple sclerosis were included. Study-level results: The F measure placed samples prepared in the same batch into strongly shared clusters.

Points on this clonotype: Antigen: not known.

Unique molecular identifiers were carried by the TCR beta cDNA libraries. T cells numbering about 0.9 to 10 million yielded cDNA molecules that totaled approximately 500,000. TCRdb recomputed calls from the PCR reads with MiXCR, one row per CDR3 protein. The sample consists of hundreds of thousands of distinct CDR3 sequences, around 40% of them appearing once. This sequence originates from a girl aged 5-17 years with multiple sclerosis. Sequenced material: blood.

The CDR3 region is CASSLDFLSGSYNEQFF. CDR3 nucleotides: TGTGCCAGCAGTTTAGATTTTCTGTCGGGCTCCTACAATGAGCAGTTCTTC. The chain employs TRBV12-3 or TRBV12-4 and TRBJ2-1, with D uncertain. CDR3 length: 17 amino acids. V was pared by 1 base and J by 0 bases, with 13 bases between.